A single sample gave rise to the 28 T cell receptor beta chains below, sequenced in a study of high-grade serous ovarian cancer treatment subgroups. Tumor tissue was taken before any definitive surgery or chemotherapy was given. Clones were sequenced by immunoSEQ multiplex PCR, and TCRdb holds only the in-frame ones, with some missing. The sample has 4,500 to 6,000 clones, 55% to 70% seen once. Sequencing was carried out using tumor tissue. Receptors were obtained from a human donor with high-grade serous ovarian cancer.

The chain links TRBV5-3 to TRBJ1-1; no clear D gene. TRBV5-3 is recorded as an ORF, its role being uncertain. Between the trimmed V and J ends, which lost 3 bases and 0 bases, there was a span of 6 bases. The CDR3 totals 13 residues. CDR3 DNA: TGTGCCAGAAGCTCCCACTTGAACACTGAAGCTTTCTTT. Encoded protein: CARSSHLNTEAFF.

The genes are TRBV5-1 and TRBJ2-3; TRBD2 agrees at 7 bases. CDR1 SGHRS and CDR2 YFSETQ come from the germline V gene. Trimming removed 4 bases from V and 2 bases from J; junction bases left unmatched: 10. The CDR3 is 16 residues long. The CDR3 region has the DNA TGCGCCAGCAGCCTACTAAGCGGGGCCATCACAGATACGCAGTATTTT. As protein: CASSLLSGAITDTQYF.

The CDR3 DNA is TGTGCCAGCAGCCCGCCCCAATTACGGGCCGCTTTCTTT. Its translation is CASSPPQLRAAFF. The chain uses TRBV5-5 and TRBJ1-1, with no clear D. The germline V gene encodes CDR1 SGHKS and CDR2 YYEKEE (reference sequence). V was trimmed by 4 bases and J by 11 bases, leaving 18 bases between them. The CDR3 runs to 13 residues.

This clone was counted only a few times. The chain carries TRBV25-1 and TRBJ1-1; D is undetermined. The CDR3 is 15 residues long. From germline, CDR1 is MGHDK and CDR2 SYGVNS. The ends were cut back, 1 base at V and 11 bases at J, with 20 bases in the middle. The CDR3: CASSEFFRPESGAFF. DNA for the CDR3: TGTGCCAGCAGTGAATTCTTCAGGCCCGAGAGTGGGGCTTTCTTT.

V is TRBV7-9 and J is TRBJ1-1; tentatively, D is TRBD1 (6 bases). The ends were cut back, 5 bases at V and 11 bases at J, with 15 bases in the middle. The CDR3 covers 12 residues. From germline, CDR1 is SEHNR and CDR2 FQNEAQ (reference sequence). The CDR3 region is CASSLDRLGAFF. The DNA for the CDR3 is TGTGCCAGCAGCCTAGACAGGCTCGGTGCTTTCTTT.

The V call is TRBV6-1, the J call TRBJ2-5; 9 nucleotides agree with TRBD2. The CDR3 extends over 15 amino acids. Germline V CDR1 and CDR2: MNHNS, SASEGT. V lost 8 bases to trimming and J lost 2 bases; unmatched junction nucleotides: 9. CDR3 region: CASLSGTSLQETQYF. The CDR3 nucleotides read TGTGCCAGCTTATCCGGGACTAGCTTACAAGAGACCCAGTACTTC.

CDR3 in DNA: TGTGCCAGCAGCTTCGGGCGTCCCGGGACAGTGAACACTGAAGCTTTCTTT. It is translated as CASSFGRPGTVNTEAFF. The J gene is TRBJ1-1, the V gene TRBV11-2, with TRBD1 identical over 7 bases. CDR3 length: 17 residues. The V gene end was trimmed by 3 bases and the J gene end by 0 bases; junction bases not matched to a gene: 10. Germline CDR1 and CDR2: SGHAT and FQNNGV.

The CDR3 DNA follows: TGCGCCAGCAGCCAGGGTGGGTTTGGTGAGCAGTTCTTC. Amino acid sequence: CASSQGGFGEQFF. V is TRBV4-1 and J is TRBJ2-1; D is undetermined. CDR1 MGHRA and CDR2 YSYEKL come from the germline V gene. V was pared by 3 bases and J by 9 bases, with 12 bases between. This CDR3 region has 13 residues.

This chain connects TRBV15 to TRBJ2-6; D is undetermined. In germline, CDR1 is LNHNV, CDR2 YYDKDF (reference sequence). The CDR3 spans 17 residues. The V end was cut by 0 bases, the J end by 0 bases, with 9 bases between. CDR3 sequence (DNA): TGTGCCACCAGCAGAGATGGTGGATACTCTGGGGCCAACGTCCTGACTTTC. Translation gives CATSRDGGYSGANVLTF.

In DNA, the CDR3 is TGTGCCAGCAGCTTAGCGGTGGTAGCGGGGGGCCCGAGCTCCTACGAGCAGTACTTC. This sequence encodes CASSLAVVAGGPSSYEQYF. The chain uses TRBV7-2 and TRBJ2-7; 10 nucleotides agree with TRBD2. V was pared by 0 bases and J by 0 bases, with 11 bases of the junction left unmatched. The CDR3 runs 19 residues. The V gene's germline CDR1 is SGHTA and CDR2 FQGNSA. The whole variable domain, remainder taken from reference TRBV7-2 and TRBJ2-7, is GAGVSQSPSNKVTEKGKDVELRCDPISGHTALYWYRQSLGQGLEFLIYFQGNSAPDKSGLPSDRFSAERTGGSVSTLTIQRTQQEDSAVYLCASSLAVVAGGPSSYEQYFGPGTRLTVT.

The chain links TRBV11-3 to TRBJ2-2; D perhaps matches TRBD2 (7 bases). The CDR3 has 15 amino acids. Germline-derived CDR1 and CDR2 are SGHNT and YENEEA. Trimming took 4 bases from V and 5 from J, leaving 14 bases between them. The CDR3 spells CASSSIRGATGELFF. In DNA form, the CDR3 reads TGTGCCAGCAGCTCCATACGGGGGGCTACCGGGGAGCTGTTTTTT.

The genes are TRBV6-1 and TRBJ1-1; D is uncertain. This CDR3 is 13 amino acids long. V lost 3 bases and J 1 base, leaving 6 bases between the germline ends. The V gene's germline CDR1 is MNHNS and CDR2 SASEGT. The CDR3 DNA is TGTGCCAGCAGTGATACATCGAACACTGAAGCTTTCTTT. Translating it yields CASSDTSNTEAFF.

This clone has just one count. The chain employs TRBV7-6 and TRBJ1-1; the D gene is possibly TRBD1 (6 bases). The length of the CDR3 is 10 residues. Germline loops: CDR1 SGHVS, CDR2 FNYEAQ. V lost 6 bases and J lost 8, with 7 bases in between. This CDR3 is CASRGTEAFF. The CDR3 nucleotides are TGTGCCAGCAGGGGGACAGAAGCTTTCTTT.

This chain links TRBV28 with TRBJ1-2; the match to TRBD1 covers 7 bases. CDR1 is MDHEN and CDR2 is SYDVKM in the germline V gene. The CDR3 totals 13 residues. The trim removed 6 bases at V and 8 bases at J, leaving 9 bases unmatched. The chain's CDR3 is CASRPPTGRGYTF. CDR3 sequence (DNA): TGTGCCAGCAGACCCCCGACAGGGCGCGGCTACACCTTC.

V gene TRBV27 combines with J gene TRBJ1-2; the D is unclear. In germline, CDR1 is MNHEY, CDR2 SMNVEV (reference sequence). The length of the CDR3 is 14 residues. Trimming cost V 5 bases and J 5 bases, with 15 bases left between them. The CDR3 coding sequence is TGTGCCAGCAGTAGAAGATCGGAAGGGTATGGCTACACCTTC. Protein: CASSRRSEGYGYTF.

The chain carries TRBV19 and TRBJ2-3; 7 bases are shared with TRBD1. This CDR3 contains 15 residues. V was pared by 4 bases and J by 1 base, with 5 bases of the junction left unmatched. Germline CDR1 is LNHDA and CDR2 is SQIVND (reference sequence). As DNA, the CDR3 is TGTGCCAGTAGTACCCGACAGGGTCGCACAGATACGCAGTATTTT. It specifies CASSTRQGRTDTQYF.

The rearrangement links TRBV5-6 to TRBJ2-7; TRBD1 aligns across 8 bases. V trimming: 3 bases; J trimming: 4 bases; junction bases outside the gene matches: 9. This CDR3 spans 15 amino acids. Germline loops: CDR1 SGHDT, CDR2 YYEEEE. Here the CDR3 DNA reads TGTGCCAGCAGCTCCCCGGACAGGGTACGTTACGAGCAGTACTTC. It translates to CASSSPDRVRYEQYF.

The V gene is TRBV30, the J gene TRBJ2-7; D gene unclear. The CDR3 spans 13 residues. The germline gives CDR1 GTSNPN, CDR2 SVGIG (reference sequence). V dropped 1 base and J dropped 4 bases, with 11 bases sitting between them. This CDR3 is CAWSASAPYEQYF. The CDR3 DNA is TGTGCCTGGAGTGCGTCGGCTCCTTACGAGCAGTACTTC.

In nucleotides, the CDR3 is TGTGCCAGCAGCTTAAGGTCAGGGGAAAGTTCACCCCTCCACTTT. It specifies CASSLRSGESSPLHF. J is TRBJ1-6 and V is TRBV11-1, with a tentative D call TRBD1 (6 bases). This CDR3 contains 15 residues. Germline V gene data show CDR1 as SGHAT and CDR2 as FQDESV (reference sequence). Trimming cost V 2 bases and J 9 bases, with 14 bases left between them.

This clone has more than one count but fewer than ten. The V and J genes are TRBV29-1 and TRBJ1-2; D call uncertain. Trimming removed 7 bases from V and 6 bases from J, with 12 bases in between. The germline CDR1 and CDR2 sequences are SQVTM and ANQGSEA. This CDR3 is 11 amino acids long. CDR3 coding DNA: TGCAGCGGATCTCCCACGAATGGCTACACCTTC. Its translation is CSGSPTNGYTF.

This clone was seen a few times. This chain connects TRBV7-9 to TRBJ1-2, with 8 bases identical to TRBD1. Germline V gene data show CDR1 as SEHNR and CDR2 as FQNEAQ (reference sequence). The J segment lost 10 bases and the V segment lost 3 bases, leaving 4 bases of the junction unmatched. There are 12 residues in the CDR3. CDR3 coding DNA: TGTGCCAGCAGCTTCGGACAGGGTGACTACACCTTC. This codes for CASSFGQGDYTF.

V is TRBV27 and J is TRBJ2-1, with 9 bases aligning to TRBD1. Germline V CDR1 and CDR2: MNHEY, SMNVEV (reference sequence). This CDR3 region has 17 residues. Losses at the gene ends were 6 bases for V and 6 bases for J; bases not matched to a gene: 15. The CDR3 is CASSLHLGTGYPNEQFF. Here the CDR3 DNA reads TGTGCCAGCAGCCTCCACCTGGGGACAGGGTACCCCAATGAGCAGTTCTTC.

This sequence joins TRBV7-9 and TRBJ2-3; tentatively, D is TRBD2 (5 bases). The CDR3 loop spans 14 amino acids. Trimming left V 5 bases short and J 0 bases short, with 9 bases between. Germline CDR1 reads SEHNR; CDR2 reads FQNEAQ (reference sequence). CDR3 amino acids: CASSRTGSTDTQYF. The CDR3 DNA is TGTGCCAGCAGCCGGACTGGAAGCACAGATACGCAGTATTTT.

The chain is built from TRBV19 and TRBJ1-2, with 7 positions matching TRBD1. J lost 7 bases, V lost 2 bases, and 4 bases had no gene match. The CDR3 covers 13 residues. Germline V lookup: CDR1 LNHDA, CDR2 SQIVND (reference sequence). The CDR3 DNA reads as TGTGCCAGTAGTATAAGTGACAGGGTTGGCTACACCTTC. Residues: CASSISDRVGYTF.

The V gene is TRBV7-6, the J gene TRBJ2-2, with D hard to call. The ends were cut back, 4 bases at V and 3 bases at J, with 15 bases in the middle. The CDR3 is made up of 16 amino acids. Germline V lookup: CDR1 SGHVS, CDR2 FNYEAQ. In DNA, the CDR3 is TGTGCCAGCAGCTCGTCTGCCACGGGTTACACCGGGGAGCTGTTTTTT. Translating it yields CASSSSATGYTGELFF.

J is TRBJ1-2 and V is TRBV6-6, with 11 bases aligning to TRBD1. Germline CDR1 MNHNY, CDR2 SVGAGI (reference sequence). J lost 8 bases, V lost 6 bases, and 8 bases had no gene match. The CDR3 spans 14 residues. The CDR3 DNA is TGTGCCAGCAGACTCGGGACAGGGGGTTCGGGCTACACCTTC. It codes for CASRLGTGGSGYTF.

The V call is TRBV18, the J call TRBJ2-2; D remains ambiguous. CDR1 and CDR2 (germline): KGHSH, LQKENI. The V gene lost 6 bases and the J gene lost 6 bases, with 17 bases spanning the gap. The length of the CDR3 is 15 residues. The CDR3 nucleotides read TGTGCCAGCTCCCCGATTTCTACTGACGCCGGGGAGCTGTTTTTT. Protein: CASSPISTDAGELFF.

The chain joins TRBV5-4 to TRBJ2-1, with TRBD2 matching over 16 bases. The V and J ends lost 4 bases and 9 bases, in that order; junction bases with no gene match: 4. This CDR3 is 15 amino acids long. The V gene's germline CDR1 is SGHNT and CDR2 YYREEE (reference sequence). The CDR3 DNA sequence: TGTGCCAGCAGCGGCGGGACTAGCGGGGGGGTTGAGCAGTTCTTC. Protein sequence: CASSGGTSGGVEQFF.